This entry lists 10 T cell receptor beta chains sequenced from one sample in a study of shared T cell receptors in the human thymus. This table comes from immunoSEQ multiplex PCR, and its TCRdb copy is limited to in-frame clones, with some not included. The sample contains about 380,000 clones, approximately 95% of which appear only once. The sequencing input was thymocytes. The receptor source for this set is a human donor.

The rearrangement uses TRBV29-1 and TRBJ2-1; D gene uncertain. The length of the CDR3 is 12 residues. Germline loops: CDR1 SQVTM, CDR2 ANQGSEA. V lost 6 bases, J lost 5 bases, and 11 bases lay in between. This CDR3 reads CSVYGLNNEQFF. The CDR3 nucleotides are TGCAGCGTCTATGGGCTTAACAATGAGCAGTTCTTC.

The genes are TRBV5-1 and TRBJ2-3; TRBD1 might be the D (6 bases). The V end was cut by 0 bases, the J end by 1 base, with 9 bases between. Germline CDR1 is SGHRS and CDR2 is YFSETQ. The CDR3 totals 15 residues. The chain's CDR3 is CASSLATGCTDTQYF. The DNA for the CDR3 is TGCGCCAGCAGCTTGGCGACAGGATGCACAGATACGCAGTATTTT.

The rearrangement links TRBV25-1 to TRBJ1-1; 9 bases match TRBD1. Germline V gives CDR1 MGHDK, CDR2 SYGVNS. V lost 4 bases and J lost 7; bases outside the gene matches: 7. This CDR3 region has 14 residues. CDR3 nucleotides: TGTGCCAGCAGTGGGGGGACAGGGTCTTGTGAAGCTTTCTTT. It translates to CASSGGTGSCEAFF.

V and J are TRBV7-2 and TRBJ2-3, with 12 bases that match TRBD2. This CDR3 has 22 amino acids. The germline V gene encodes CDR1 SGHTA and CDR2 FQGNSA. V was clipped by 0 bases and J by 2 bases; unmatched bases: 18. CDR3 sequence (DNA): TGTGCCAGCAGCTTAGCGTTTCGACTAGCGGGAGTAGTCCCCCGCGTCACAGATACGCAGTATTTT. It translates to CASSLAFRLAGVVPRVTDTQYF.

The chain combines TRBV18 with TRBJ2-3; 9 positions agree with TRBD1. Looked up from germline, CDR1 is KGHSH and CDR2 is LQKENI. The CDR3 covers 16 residues. V shed 4 bases, J shed 5 bases, and the junction held 10 bases outside the gene matches. CDR3 region: CASSRPGRDREDTQYF. The DNA for the CDR3 is TGTGCCAGCTCACGACCGGGGAGGGACAGGGAAGATACGCAGTATTTT. The entire variable domain, with the rest obtained from reference TRBV18 and TRBJ2-3, is as follows: NAGVMQNPRHLVRRRGQEARLRCSPMKGHSHVYWYRQLPEEGLKFMVYLQKENIIDESGMPKERFSAEFPKEGPSILRIQQVVRGDSAAYFCASSRPGRDREDTQYFGPGTRLTVL.

The sample holds one count of this clone. The chain is built from TRBV30 and TRBJ2-7, with 10 bases fitting TRBD2. Germline CDR1 reads GTSNPN; CDR2 reads SVGIG (reference sequence). V was clipped by 3 bases and J by 2 bases; unmatched bases: 4. The CDR3 runs to 14 residues. This CDR3 reads CAWRNSGRTYEQYF. DNA of the CDR3: TGTGCCTGGAGAAATAGCGGGAGGACCTACGAGCAGTACTTC.

The V and J genes are TRBV5-6 and TRBJ2-7; possibly TRBD1 for D (7 bases). The V gene lost 0 bases and the J gene lost 1 base, with 11 bases spanning the gap. This CDR3 has 15 amino acids. Germline V gives CDR1 SGHDT, CDR2 YYEEEE. CDR3 coding DNA: TGTGCCAGCAGCTTGGAACAGGGGAGGTCCTACGAGCAGTACTTC. It encodes CASSLEQGRSYEQYF.

This chain uses TRBV27 with TRBJ2-1; tentative D call: TRBD2 (6 bases). V dropped 5 bases and J dropped 6 bases, with 26 bases sitting between them. Germline CDR1 is MNHEY and CDR2 is SMNVEV (reference sequence). The CDR3 totals 18 residues. The CDR3 region has the DNA TGTGCCAGCAGTCCCCGGGAATTTAGCGGAGCGGTAGGCAATGAGCAGTTCTTC. As protein: CASSPREFSGAVGNEQFF.

This chain uses TRBV7-2 with TRBJ1-5; D is ambiguous. CDR3 length: 13 amino acids. V was shortened by 3 bases and J by 7 bases, with 10 bases between the two germline ends. CDR1 is SGHTA and CDR2 is FQGNSA in the germline V gene. CDR3 nucleotide sequence: TGTGCCAGCAGCTTCCCCGAGAACCAGCCCCAGCATTTT. This translates into CASSFPENQPQHF.

The J gene is TRBJ2-1, the V gene TRBV4-1, with 7 nucleotides matching TRBD2. Trimming cost V 4 bases and J 2 bases; bases outside gene matches: 5. Germline lookup yields CDR1 MGHRA and CDR2 YSYEKL. This CDR3 has 15 amino acids. In DNA form, the CDR3 reads TGCGCCAGCAGCCCAGCGGGGAAGACCTACAATGAGCAGTTCTTC. Translated, it gives CASSPAGKTYNEQFF.